The 9 T cell receptor beta chains below all came from one sample that was sequenced in a study of PD-L1 blockade in urothelial cancer. Libraries were prepared by immunoSEQ multiplex PCR; TCRdb keeps only in-frame clonotypes and omits some of them. The sample has 95,000 or so clones; more than 75% are singletons. Time point: pretreatment peripheral blood. Sequencing used PBMCs, obtained around atezolizumab (anti-PD-L1) treatment. These receptors all stem from a man aged 55 to 70 with urothelial cancer.

This clone was observed a handful of times. Other DNA sequences in the sample encode the same CDR3. The V call is TRBV14, the J call TRBJ2-3; 11 nucleotides agree with TRBD2. CDR1 is SGHDN, CDR2 FVKESK, per germline. V gave up 1 base and J gave up 6 bases; unmatched junction bases: 6. This CDR3 is built from 16 residues. The CDR3 loop reads CASSQALAGVGDTQYF. Written as DNA, the CDR3 is TGTGCCAGCAGCCAAGCACTAGCGGGGGTTGGTGATACGCAGTATTTT.

The V gene is TRBV30, the J gene TRBJ1-2, with D uncertain. V lost 2 bases, J lost 0 bases, and 16 bases lay in between. The CDR3 runs 16 residues. The V gene's germline CDR1 is GTSNPN and CDR2 SVGIG (reference sequence). The CDR3, as DNA: TGTGCCTGGAGTACGGGCCCCCACGGGGCTAACTATGGCTACACCTTC. Residues: CAWSTGPHGANYGYTF.

The chain couples TRBV9 to TRBJ1-1; possible D gene TRBD1, 5 bases. Trimming took 4 bases from V and 6 from J, leaving 19 bases between them. CDR1 SGDLS and CDR2 YYNGEE come from the germline V gene. The CDR3 length is 15 residues. The chain's CDR3 is CASSHGGEGLSEAFF. The CDR3 coding sequence is TGTGCCAGCAGCCATGGGGGGGAGGGCCTCTCTGAAGCTTTCTTT.

This chain connects TRBV7-2 to TRBJ2-7; D remains ambiguous. Trimming took off 6 bases at V and 0 bases at J, with 12 bases between the two ends. The germline CDR1 and CDR2 sequences are SGHTA and FQGNSA. The CDR3 totals 14 residues. CDR3 DNA: TGTGCCAGCAGTCGGATGACAAACTCCTACGAGCAGTACTTC. Translation gives CASSRMTNSYEQYF.

The chain is built from TRBV6-5 and TRBJ1-4; weak D call: TRBD1 (6 bases). CDR1 is MNHEY, CDR2 SVGAGI, per germline. V was pared by 10 bases and J by 0 bases, with 9 bases between. The CDR3 is 13 amino acids. The CDR3 loop reads CATRTATNEKLFF. For the CDR3, the DNA is TGTGCCACAAGGACAGCAACTAATGAAAAACTGTTTTTT.

This clone was counted only a few times. The chain couples TRBV5-1 to TRBJ2-7; possible D gene TRBD1, 6 bases. The CDR3 length is 12 residues. From germline, CDR1 is SGHRS and CDR2 YFSETQ. Trimming stripped 5 bases from V and 2 bases from J, with 8 bases between. Written as DNA, the CDR3 is TGCGCCAGCAGTGAGGGGGCCTACGAGCAGTACTTC. It specifies CASSEGAYEQYF. Together with reference TRBV5-1 and TRBJ2-7, the CDR3 gives the full variable domain: KAGVTQTPRYLIKTRGQQVTLSCSPISGHRSVSWYQQTPGQGLQFLFEYFSETQRNKGNFPGRFSGRQFSNSRSEMNVSTLELGDSALYLCASSEGAYEQYFGPGTRLTVT.

This sequence joins TRBV21-1 and TRBJ1-3. TRBV21-1 has pseudogene status. The CDR3 length is 17 residues. The CDR3 loop is CASSKESLPNPGNTIYF. The CDR3 nucleotides read TGTGCCAGCAGCAAAGAGAGCCTCCCAAACCCTGGAAACACCATATATTTT.

The chain employs TRBV10-3 and TRBJ2-5; D is uncertain. CDR3 length: 13 residues. Germline V CDR1 and CDR2: ENHRY, SYGVKD. Trimming cost V 10 bases and J 2 bases, with 14 bases left between them. The DNA for the CDR3 is TGTGCCAGGGCCAGCAGTAAACAAGAGACCCAGTACTTC. Protein sequence: CARASSKQETQYF.

V is TRBV6-1 and J is TRBJ1-5; D remains ambiguous. Between the trimmed V and J ends, which lost 2 bases and 9 bases, there was a span of 11 bases. This CDR3 has 13 residues. Germline CDR1 reads MNHNS; CDR2 reads SASEGT. DNA for the CDR3: TGTGCCAGCAGTGAATCCCGCCGCGGGCCCCAGCATTTT. Protein sequence: CASSESRRGPQHF.